The 30 T cell receptor beta chains presented below share a single source sample, sequenced in a study of blood T cells in healthy people across ages. PCR was performed a second time for roughly 7 to 12 cycles using a sample-barcoded 5' primer and a J-beta primer mix. TCRdb recomputed calls from the 5' RACE reads with MiXCR, one row per CDR3 protein. This sample has around 750,000 distinct CDR3 sequences, with approximately 53% found just once. The specimen was blood. These receptors originate from an older man in good health.

This clonotype was seen a handful of times. This chain connects TRBV4-2 to TRBJ1-6; perhaps TRBD1 as D (5 bases). Germline V gene sequence: CDR1 LGHNA, CDR2 YNFKEQ. This CDR3 has 14 amino acids. V lost 1 base, J lost 8 bases, and 9 bases lay in between. DNA for the CDR3: TGTGCCAGCAGCCAAGGGGGGAGCTATTCACCCCTCCACTTT. Protein: CASSQGGSYSPLHF.

The chain uses TRBV21-1 and TRBJ2-5. TRBV21-1 is deemed a pseudogene. The CDR3 is 13 amino acids. CDR3 DNA sequence: TGTGCCAGCAGCAAAGACCGCTTCCTAGAGCAGTACTTC. Protein: CASSKDRFLEQYF.

This clonotype turned up a few times. The genes are TRBV5-1 and TRBJ2-5, with D perhaps given as TRBD1 or TRBD2 (5 bases each). The DNA end lines up better with TRBJ2-7; the J call may be wrong. CDR1 is SGHRS and CDR2 is YFSETQ in the germline V gene. This CDR3 is 14 amino acids long. The CDR3 bases are TGCGCCAGCAGCTTGGAAGGGACCGCGGACGAGCAGTACTTC. This gives the protein CASSLEGTADEQYF.

The rearrangement uses TRBV15 and TRBJ2-4; TRBD1 agrees at 8 bases. The tail of the sequence fits TRBJ2-5 better, so the J call may be wrong. This CDR3 has 12 residues. From germline, CDR1 is LNHNV and CDR2 YYDKDF (reference sequence). The CDR3 here is CATRRQGETQYF. CDR3 bases: TGTGCCACCAGACGACAGGGGGAGACCCAGTACTTC.

The rearrangement uses TRBV10-3 and TRBJ1-1, with 7 bases lining up with TRBD1. Germline V gene sequence: CDR1 ENHRY, CDR2 SYGVKD. V shed 10 bases and J 0 bases; nucleotides not matched to a gene: 5. This CDR3 is built from 13 residues. The CDR3 spells CATTGELNTEAFF. CDR3 coding DNA: TGTGCCACCACAGGGGAATTGAACACTGAAGCTTTCTTT.

This chain joins TRBV12-3 or TRBV12-4 and TRBJ2-1, with D perhaps TRBD1 (6 bases). This CDR3 has 13 amino acids. V dropped 7 bases and J dropped 9 bases, with 16 bases sitting between them. The chain's CDR3 is CASTGAQGGEQFF. The CDR3 DNA is TGTGCCAGCACCGGGGCTCAAGGGGGTGAGCAGTTCTTC.

J is TRBJ2-7 and V is TRBV2; 7 bases are a match to TRBD1. The junction had 20 bases not matched to a gene; V was cut back by 6 bases and J by 0 bases. The CDR3 runs to 19 residues. Germline-derived CDR1 and CDR2 are SNHLY and FYNNEI. The CDR3 here is CASSAEDAGQDLSSYEQYF. In nucleotides, the CDR3 is TGTGCCAGCAGCGCCGAGGATGCAGGACAGGATCTAAGCTCCTACGAGCAGTACTTC.

The CDR3 DNA sequence: TGCAGCGTTCGGGACCTTCTACCCGGGGATGAGCAGTTCTTC. It codes for CSVRDLLPGDEQFF. The chain couples TRBV29-1 to TRBJ2-1; D is possibly TRBD1 or TRBD2 (5 bases each). CDR1 and CDR2 (germline): SQVTM, ANQGSEA. Trimming stripped 5 bases from V and 8 bases from J, with 19 bases between. The CDR3 sequence is 14 residues long.

The V call is TRBV5-1, the J call TRBJ2-3, with D unclear. This CDR3 has 15 residues. Germline loops: CDR1 SGHRS, CDR2 YFSETQ. V was clipped by 9 bases and J by 0 bases, with 17 bases between them. This CDR3 is CATWSGFGSTDTQYF. The CDR3 DNA reads as TGCGCCACTTGGTCAGGTTTTGGCAGCACAGATACGCAGTATTTT. The complete variable domain, with remaining parts taken from reference TRBV5-1 and TRBJ2-3, reads KAGVTQTPRYLIKTRGQQVTLSCSPISGHRSVSWYQQTPGQGLQFLFEYFSETQRNKGNFPGRFSGRQFSNSRSEMNVSTLELGDSALYLCATWSGFGSTDTQYFGPGTRLTVL.

This clonotype was seen only a few times. The V gene is TRBV20-1, the J gene TRBJ2-6; D is ambiguous. This CDR3 contains 14 residues. Trimming removed 6 bases at V and 3 bases at J, with 12 bases between. Germline V gene sequence: CDR1 DFQATT, CDR2 SNEGSKA (reference sequence). CDR3 residues: CSAPSWVGANVLTF. DNA for the CDR3: TGCAGTGCCCCAAGCTGGGTTGGGGCCAACGTCCTGACTTTC.

This rearrangement joins TRBV2 to TRBJ1-5; the D gene is possibly TRBD1 (6 bases). The V gene lost 9 bases and the J gene lost 3 bases, with 12 bases spanning the gap. Germline V CDR1 and CDR2: SNHLY, FYNNEI. The CDR3 has 13 residues. The CDR3 sequence: CASDDRNNQPQHF. The CDR3 DNA sequence: TGTGCCAGTGACGACAGGAACAATCAGCCCCAGCATTTT.

The chain links TRBV7-3 to TRBJ2-7, with 9 bases matching TRBD2. The junction had 7 bases not matched to a gene; V was cut back by 2 bases and J by 5 bases. CDR1 is SGHTA and CDR2 is FQGTGA in the germline V gene. This CDR3 contains 15 residues. Written as DNA, the CDR3 is TGTGCCAGCAGCTTAGGTCTAGCGGGATCCCACGAGCAGTACTTC. Its protein product is CASSLGLAGSHEQYF.

In regard to this clonotype: A read error is likely, as this CDR3 ends without the conserved phenylalanine or tryptophan. The chain has TRBV10-3 and TRBJ2-5; either TRBD1 or TRBD2 may fit D (5 bases each). Germline assignment: CDR1 ENHRY and CDR2 SYGVKD. V shed 0 bases and J shed 3 bases, with 5 bases lying between them. The CDR3 extends over 13 amino acids. Here the CDR3 DNA reads TGTGCCATCAGTGAGTCGGGGGAAGAGACCCAGTACTAC. Translated: CAISESGEETQYY.

This clonotype was observed a handful of times. The chain couples TRBV12-3 or TRBV12-4 to TRBJ1-2; 12 positions match TRBD1. J was trimmed by 2 bases and V by 6 bases; bases with no gene match: 10. The CDR3 extends over 17 amino acids. The chain's CDR3 is CASSAVGGTGGNYGYTF. CDR3 DNA: TGTGCCAGCAGCGCAGTTGGCGGGACAGGGGGCAACTATGGCTACACCTTC.

This sequence joins TRBV7-9 and TRBJ2-3, with 8 nucleotides matching TRBD2. J lost 2 bases, V lost 4 bases, and 11 bases had no gene match. Per germline, CDR1 SEHNR and CDR2 FQNEAQ (reference sequence). This CDR3 region has 17 residues. Here the CDR3 DNA reads TGTGCCAGCAGCTCCCCGGAGGCGGGAGGCTACACAGATACGCAGTATTTT. Translation: CASSSPEAGGYTDTQYF.

This clonotype has just a few counts. V is TRBV27 and J is TRBJ2-7, with 9 positions matching TRBD2. The CDR3 has 16 residues. V was clipped by 5 bases and J by 5 bases; unmatched bases: 13. The germline CDR1 and CDR2 sequences are MNHEY and SMNVEV (reference sequence). CDR3 DNA: TGTGCCAGCAGTCGACGCACCGGACTAGCGACCGACGAGCAGTACTTC. It specifies CASSRRTGLATDEQYF.

The gene calls are TRBV9 and TRBJ2-7, with 8 bases that match TRBD2. CDR3 length: 15 amino acids. Trimming removed 4 bases from V and 5 bases from J; junction bases left unmatched: 11. Germline V gene sequence: CDR1 SGDLS, CDR2 YYNGEE. As DNA, the CDR3 is TGTGCCAGCAGCCCGCCGGGACTAGGTACCCACGAGCAGTACTTC. Encoded protein: CASSPPGLGTHEQYF.

This clonotype was counted between two and nine times. This chain links TRBV18 with TRBJ2-4, with TRBD2 as a possible D gene (5 bases). The CDR3 length is 14 residues. The V end lost 6 bases, the J end lost 13 bases, and 22 bases lay between the germline ends. CDR1 and CDR2 (germline): KGHSH, LQKENI. The CDR3 here is CASSPATLAREQYF. CDR3 bases: TGTGCCAGCTCCCCTGCGACTCTGGCGAGGGAGCAGTACTTC.

The chain uses TRBV3-1 and TRBJ1-4, with D possibly matching TRBD1 (6 bases). V was cut by 7 bases and J by 4 bases, with 13 bases left in between. The germline V gene has CDR1 LGHDT and CDR2 YNNKEL (reference sequence). The CDR3 sequence is 14 residues long. As DNA, the CDR3 is TGTGCCAGCAACCAGGGCAGGGGTAATGAAAAACTGTTTTTT. Protein sequence: CASNQGRGNEKLFF.

V is TRBV9 and J is TRBJ2-3; 7 nucleotides line up with TRBD2. The junction had 4 bases not matched to a gene; V was cut back by 0 bases and J by 0 bases. The CDR3 is 16 residues long. CDR1 and CDR2 (germline): SGDLS, YYNGEE. The CDR3 is CASSVGGGRSTDTQYF. CDR3 sequence (DNA): TGTGCCAGCAGCGTAGGGGGGGGGAGGAGCACAGATACGCAGTATTTT.

With respect to this clonotype: The CDR3 carries no conserved terminal phenylalanine or tryptophan, so it likely arises from a read error. It is unclear where the CDR3 begins or ends on the DNA, so no DNA is shown, and the CDR3 is as TCRdb lists it. CDR3: CASSSKLAGVPYAYL. The rearrangement links TRBV13 to TRBJ2-3; the table names TRBD2, a call not compared with the DNA. The V gene's germline CDR1 is PRHDT and CDR2 FYEKMQ (reference sequence). The CDR3 totals 15 residues, both ends included.

The chain joins TRBV5-1 to TRBJ2-3; 13 nucleotides align to TRBD2. Losses at the gene ends were 2 bases for V and 2 bases for J; bases not matched to a gene: 5. Germline CDR1 is SGHRS and CDR2 is YFSETQ. This CDR3 region has 17 residues. The chain's CDR3 is CASSLQGTSGNTDTQYF. CDR3 in DNA: TGCGCCAGCAGCTTACAAGGGACTAGCGGGAACACAGATACGCAGTATTTT.

The rearrangement uses TRBV3-1 and TRBJ2-5; D not resolved. Germline V CDR1 and CDR2: LGHDT, YNNKEL (reference sequence). Trimming took off 1 base at V and 2 bases at J, with 8 bases between the two ends. This CDR3 has 14 residues. CDR3 coding DNA: TGTGCCAGCAGCCAAGCGTCCACTCAAGAGACCCAGTACTTC. Translated, it gives CASSQASTQETQYF.

The chain recombines TRBV3-1 with TRBJ2-1, with 7 nucleotides matching TRBD2. J lost 6 bases, V lost 1 base, and 6 bases had no gene match. Per germline, CDR1 LGHDT and CDR2 YNNKEL (reference sequence). The length of the CDR3 is 15 residues. CDR3 nucleotide sequence: TGTGCCAGCAGCCAAGTGGCTAGCGGATTCAATGAGCAGTTCTTC. Translation gives CASSQVASGFNEQFF.

The CDR3 sequence is CSAQWGPSYEQYF. DNA of the CDR3: TGCAGCGCCCAATGGGGACCCAGCTACGAGCAGTACTTC. This chain joins TRBV29-1 and TRBJ2-7; either TRBD1 or TRBD2 may fit D (5 bases each). Trimming cost V 7 bases and J 3 bases, with 16 bases left between them. The CDR3 extends over 13 amino acids. Germline CDR1 SQVTM, CDR2 ANQGSEA.

As regards this clonotype: Compared with germline, one end of the junction differs, possibly owing to a read error. This chain links TRBV7-2 with TRBJ2-3, with D hard to call. Germline V lookup: CDR1 SGHTA, CDR2 FQGNSA. There are 13 residues in the CDR3. The CDR3 DNA follows: TGTGTCAGCAGCAAAGACTCTTTCGATACGCAGTATTTT. Its translation is CVSSKDSFDTQYF.

The V call is TRBV12-3 or TRBV12-4, the J call TRBJ1-2; D is unresolved. V lost 7 bases and J 4 bases, leaving 16 bases between the germline ends. This CDR3 has 14 residues. CDR3 residues: CASTESRWRYGYTF. DNA for the CDR3: TGTGCCAGCACCGAATCCCGTTGGCGCTATGGCTACACCTTC.

This clonotype has only one observation. The genes are TRBV12-3 or TRBV12-4 and TRBJ2-1; 9 bases fit TRBD1. The ends lost 5 bases at V and 7 bases at J; junction bases unmatched: 9. CDR3 length: 15 amino acids. The CDR3: CASSQQGARRNEQFF. The CDR3 coding sequence is TGTGCCAGCAGTCAACAGGGGGCGCGTAGGAATGAGCAGTTCTTC.

The chain joins TRBV10-3 to TRBJ1-1, with 8 bases fitting TRBD1. This CDR3 is 12 amino acids long. Trimming at V came to 7 bases and at J to 10 bases, leaving 8 bases not matched to a gene. Germline assignment: CDR1 ENHRY and CDR2 SYGVKD. This CDR3 reads CAIKAGGSGAFF. In DNA form, the CDR3 reads TGTGCCATCAAGGCAGGGGGCAGTGGAGCTTTCTTT.

This clonotype has more than one count but fewer than ten. The chain combines TRBV14 with TRBJ2-7; TRBD1 agrees at 7 bases. V lost 4 bases to trimming and J lost 5 bases; unmatched junction nucleotides: 23. Germline V gene lookup returns CDR1 SGHDN and CDR2 FVKESK. The CDR3 loop spans 19 amino acids. The CDR3 DNA follows: TGTGCCAGCAGCCGGCAAAGTGGGGTAAGGAGGACAGGAACCAACGAGCAGTACTTC. Its translation: CASSRQSGVRRTGTNEQYF.